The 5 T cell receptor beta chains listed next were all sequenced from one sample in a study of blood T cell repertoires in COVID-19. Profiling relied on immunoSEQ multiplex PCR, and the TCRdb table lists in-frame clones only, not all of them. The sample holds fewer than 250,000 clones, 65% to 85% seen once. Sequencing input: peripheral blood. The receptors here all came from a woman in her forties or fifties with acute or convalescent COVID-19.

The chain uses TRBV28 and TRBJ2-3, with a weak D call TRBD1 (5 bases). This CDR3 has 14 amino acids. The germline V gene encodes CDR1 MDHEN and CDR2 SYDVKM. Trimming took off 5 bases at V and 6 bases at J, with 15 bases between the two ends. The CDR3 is CASSLTGIGDTQYF. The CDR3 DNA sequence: TGTGCCAGCAGTCTTACAGGTATAGGTGATACGCAGTATTTT. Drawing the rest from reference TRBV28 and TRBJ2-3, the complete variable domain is DVKVTQSSRYLVKRTGEKVFLECVQDMDHENMFWYRQDPGLGLRLIYFSYDVKMKEKGDIPEGYSVSREKKERFSLILESASTNQTSMYLCASSLTGIGDTQYFGPGTRLTVL.

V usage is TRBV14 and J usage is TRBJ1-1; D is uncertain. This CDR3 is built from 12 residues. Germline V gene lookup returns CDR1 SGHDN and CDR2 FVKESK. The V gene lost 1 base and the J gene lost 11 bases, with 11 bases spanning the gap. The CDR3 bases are TGTGCCAGCAGCCAAGTGGGCCCGAAGGCTTTCTTT. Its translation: CASSQVGPKAFF.

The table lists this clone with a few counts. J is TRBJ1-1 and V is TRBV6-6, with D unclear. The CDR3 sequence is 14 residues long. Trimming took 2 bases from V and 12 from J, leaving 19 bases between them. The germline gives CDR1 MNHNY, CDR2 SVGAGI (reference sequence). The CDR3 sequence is CASSYLGRNLQTFF. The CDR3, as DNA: TGTGCCAGCAGTTACCTAGGTCGGAATCTACAAACTTTCTTT.

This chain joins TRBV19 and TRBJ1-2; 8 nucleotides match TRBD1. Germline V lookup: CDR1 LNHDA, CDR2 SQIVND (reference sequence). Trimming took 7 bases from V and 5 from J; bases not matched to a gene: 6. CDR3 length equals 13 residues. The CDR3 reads CASKKGQDYGYTF. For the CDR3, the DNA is TGTGCCAGTAAAAAGGGACAGGATTATGGCTACACCTTC.

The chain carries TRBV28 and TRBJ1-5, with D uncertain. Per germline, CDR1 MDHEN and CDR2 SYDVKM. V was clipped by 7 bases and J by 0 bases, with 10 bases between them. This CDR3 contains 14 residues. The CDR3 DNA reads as TGTGCCAGCACTGGGCAGTTTAGCAATCAGCCCCAGCATTTT. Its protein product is CASTGQFSNQPQHF.